This T cell receptor (beta chain) was captured by sequencing in a study of beta chain features in type 1 diabetes. Whole-study findings and limits: The similarity of naive, central memory and Treg TCRB repertoires appeared greater among patients than among healthy donors. In all four CD4+ subsets, TCRB CDR3 length was significantly, moderately reduced in type 1 diabetes. PCR might favor shorter templates, but any such skew would affect patients and controls equally.

Isolated RNA was reverse transcribed in full, so expressed TCRB transcripts were sequenced. TCRdb keeps only in-frame clones here, not all; method: immunoSEQ multiplex PCR. The sample has 11,000 to 15,000 clones, roughly 63% seen once. With regard to this clone: Its antigen is not known.

This receptor was identified in a woman aged 18-29 years with type 1 diabetes. Material for sequencing was stem cell memory CD4+ T cells from blood.

In DNA form, the CDR3 reads TGTGCCAGCAGTTCGGGGGAAGATGGCTACACCTTC. Translated: CASSSGEDGYTF. This rearrangement joins TRBV6-5 to TRBJ1-2, with D possibly TRBD1 on 5 matching bases. V lost 4 bases, J lost 6 bases, and 9 bases lay in between. The CDR3 is 12 amino acids. CDR1 is MNHEY and CDR2 is SVGAGI in the germline V gene.